A single sample gave rise to the 23 T cell receptor beta chains below, sequenced in a study of T cells in Graves' hyperthyroidism and ophthalmopathy. RNA transcripts served as the template for amplifying TCR beta CDR3 regions. RT-PCR in the first round (using the HTBI primer set) targeted the TCR CDR3. TCRdb re-called the multiplex PCR reads with MiXCR, one entry per CDR3 protein. This sample has about 590,000 distinct CDR3 sequences, with approximately 15% found just once. Sequencing input: blood. These receptor sequences come from a woman aged 18-35 years with Graves' ophthalmopathy.

This clonotype was picked up many times. The CDR3 DNA follows: TGTGCCAGCTCACCACTATTGGACAGGGCAGGAGATACGCAGTATTTT. Protein: CASSPLLDRAGDTQYF. The rearrangement uses TRBV18 and TRBJ2-3; 8 positions agree with TRBD1. From germline, CDR1 is KGHSH and CDR2 LQKENI. After removal of 1 base from V and 5 bases from J, the junction contained 8 bases not matched to a gene. The CDR3 extends over 16 amino acids.

The gene calls are TRBV5-1 and TRBJ2-3; 9 bases are a match to TRBD1. The V and J ends lost 2 bases and 3 bases, in that order; junction bases with no gene match: 7. The CDR3 is made up of 16 amino acids. Germline V gene lookup returns CDR1 SGHRS and CDR2 YFSETQ. Written as DNA, the CDR3 is TGCGCCAGCAGCTTCAGGACAGGGGACCCAACAGATACGCAGTATTTT. Amino acid sequence: CASSFRTGDPTDTQYF.

This clonotype was picked up many times. The chain recombines TRBV30 with TRBJ1-1, with no clear D. This CDR3 has 13 residues. Trimming pared 2 bases from V and 4 bases from J, leaving 11 bases between. Germline CDR1 reads GTSNPN; CDR2 reads SVGIG (reference sequence). CDR3 DNA: TGTGCCTGGAGTCCTCTAGTGAGCACTGAAGCTTTCTTT. It translates to CAWSPLVSTEAFF.

This clonotype was seen repeatedly, ten times or more. The chain is built from TRBV18 and TRBJ1-1, with D possibly TRBD1 on 6 matching bases. Trimming cost V 6 bases and J 11 bases, with 16 bases left between them. Looked up from germline, CDR1 is KGHSH and CDR2 is LQKENI. The CDR3 contains 12 residues. Here the CDR3 reads CASSRRTDRAFF. In DNA form, the CDR3 reads TGTGCCAGCTCCCGACGGACAGACAGGGCTTTCTTT. The entire variable domain, with the rest obtained from reference TRBV18 and TRBJ1-1, is as follows: NAGVMQNPRHLVRRRGQEARLRCSPMKGHSHVYWYRQLPEEGLKFMVYLQKENIIDESGMPKERFSAEFPKEGPSILRIQQVVRGDSAAYFCASSRRTDRAFFGQGTRLTVV.

This clonotype showed up many times. This chain links TRBV19 with TRBJ2-7; 8 bases are a match to TRBD2. The germline CDR1 and CDR2 sequences are LNHDA and SQIVND (reference sequence). The CDR3 length is 14 residues. The ends lost 4 bases at V and 4 bases at J; junction bases unmatched: 6. The CDR3 DNA reads as TGTGCCAGTAGTAACGGCGGGAGGTCGTACGAGCAGTACTTC. This encodes CASSNGGRSYEQYF.

V is TRBV5-1 and J is TRBJ2-1; no firm D call. With 0 bases removed from V and 4 bases from J, the gap between germline ends came to 11 bases. The CDR3 consists of 15 residues. Per the germline V gene, CDR1 is SGHRS and CDR2 is YFSETQ. The CDR3 is CASSLGLLTYNEQFF. The CDR3 DNA follows: TGCGCCAGCAGCTTGGGACTTCTGACTTACAATGAGCAGTTCTTC.

At least ten counts were recorded for this clonotype. This chain joins TRBV28 and TRBJ2-5; 7 bases are a match to TRBD1. Losses at the gene ends were 1 base for V and 4 bases for J; bases not matched to a gene: 9. The germline V gene has CDR1 MDHEN and CDR2 SYDVKM. The CDR3 is 16 amino acids. CDR3 nucleotides: TGTGCCAGCAGTTTATCGCTAACAGGGGTGGCAGAGACCCAGTACTTC. This translates into CASSLSLTGVAETQYF.

The chain recombines TRBV19 with TRBJ2-1, with TRBD2 as a possible D gene (5 bases). Germline V CDR1 and CDR2: LNHDA, SQIVND (reference sequence). V dropped 7 bases and J dropped 9 bases, with 16 bases sitting between them. This CDR3 is 13 amino acids long. CDR3 loop: CASKMEVVSEQFF. The CDR3 DNA follows: TGTGCCAGTAAGATGGAGGTGGTTAGTGAGCAGTTCTTC.

This clonotype was detected many times. This chain connects TRBV28 to TRBJ2-1; 13 bases are a match to TRBD2. Per the germline V gene, CDR1 is MDHEN and CDR2 is SYDVKM. The CDR3 is made up of 18 amino acids. V was clipped by 1 base and J by 2 bases; unmatched bases: 5. In nucleotides, the CDR3 is TGTGCCAGCAGTTTATTATTGGGACTAGCGGGGACCTACAATGAGCAGTTCTTC. This encodes CASSLLLGLAGTYNEQFF.

This clonotype was counted at least ten times. The chain carries TRBV11-2 and TRBJ2-5; 8 bases agree with TRBD1. Germline loops: CDR1 SGHAT, CDR2 FQNNGV. The J segment lost 2 bases and the V segment lost 10 bases, leaving 9 bases of the junction unmatched. The CDR3 runs 14 residues. The CDR3 bases are TGTGCCAACAGTTGGGACAGGACGCAAGAGACCCAGTACTTC. Its protein is CANSWDRTQETQYF.

This clonotype was detected once. V is TRBV24-1 and J is TRBJ2-7; D is undetermined. Germline V gene sequence: CDR1 KGHDR, CDR2 SFDVKD. V was shortened by 4 bases and J by 0 bases, with 9 bases between the two germline ends. The CDR3 has 14 residues. CDR3 sequence: CATSETTTSYEQYF. The CDR3 DNA is TGTGCCACCAGTGAAACTACCACCTCCTACGAGCAGTACTTC.

J is TRBJ2-7 and V is TRBV6-1, with TRBD2 matching over 11 bases. Germline assignment: CDR1 MNHNS and CDR2 SASEGT. The CDR3 has 15 amino acids. Trimming removed 8 bases from V and 4 bases from J; junction bases left unmatched: 10. CDR3 sequence: CASLTLAGGEYEQYF. In nucleotides, the CDR3 is TGTGCCAGCCTCACTCTAGCGGGAGGTGAATACGAGCAGTACTTC.

This clonotype turned up a few times. A much bigger clone sits one base away, suggesting this may be a read error. The rearrangement uses TRBV5-6 and TRBJ1-2; D possibly corresponds to TRBD1 (6 bases). This CDR3 is built from 14 residues. V lost 5 bases and J 0 bases, leaving 11 bases between the germline ends. CDR1 is SGHDT and CDR2 is YYEEEE in the germline V gene. The CDR3 bases are TGTGCCAGCAGTCCCGGACAGTCTAACTATGGCTACACCTTC. Translated, it gives CASSPGQSNYGYTF.

This clonotype has more than one count but fewer than ten. The rearrangement links TRBV4-3 to TRBJ2-7, with TRBD1 as a possible D gene (6 bases). This CDR3 comprises 17 residues. V lost 3 bases to trimming and J lost 1 base, with 19 bases between them. The germline CDR1 and CDR2 sequences are LGHNA and YSLEER. CDR3 DNA sequence: TGCGCCAGCAGCCAGGGGGCCGGGACGGGCTTTTCCTACGAGCAGTACTTC. Protein product: CASSQGAGTGFSYEQYF.

The chain carries TRBV19 and TRBJ2-7; D is unresolved. Germline lookup yields CDR1 LNHDA and CDR2 SQIVND (reference sequence). CDR3 length: 13 residues. V lost 7 bases to trimming and J lost 3 bases, with 13 bases between them. CDR3 protein: CASTPHPGYEQYF. The CDR3 region has the DNA TGTGCCAGTACCCCTCACCCGGGCTACGAGCAGTACTTC.

This clonotype occurred a few times. The chain employs TRBV28 and TRBJ2-3; TRBD2 agrees at 11 bases. The CDR3 covers 18 residues. V was clipped by 2 bases and J by 2 bases; unmatched bases: 9. CDR1 MDHEN and CDR2 SYDVKM come from the germline V gene. The CDR3 loop reads CASSLHLGTSGLTDTQYF. For the CDR3, the DNA is TGTGCCAGCAGTTTACACCTCGGGACTAGCGGACTCACAGATACGCAGTATTTT.

This clonotype has just a few counts. This chain uses TRBV18 with TRBJ2-7; the match to TRBD1 covers 7 bases. CDR1 KGHSH and CDR2 LQKENI come from the germline V gene. J lost 1 base, V lost 8 bases, and 5 bases had no gene match. The CDR3 contains 13 residues. CDR3 sequence: CASPRQGSYEQYF. CDR3 DNA sequence: TGTGCCAGCCCACGACAGGGTTCCTACGAGCAGTACTTC. The whole variable domain, filled in from reference TRBV18 and TRBJ2-7, reads NAGVMQNPRHLVRRRGQEARLRCSPMKGHSHVYWYRQLPEEGLKFMVYLQKENIIDESGMPKERFSAEFPKEGPSILRIQQVVRGDSAAYFCASPRQGSYEQYFGPGTRLTVT.

The J gene is TRBJ2-2, the V gene TRBV25-1, with D unclear. V lost 0 bases and J 3 bases, leaving 5 bases between the germline ends. CDR1 is MGHDK and CDR2 is SYGVNS in the germline V gene. This CDR3 contains 14 residues. CDR3 nucleotides: TGTGCCAGCAGTGAATATTACCACACCGGGGAGCTGTTTTTT. It yields the protein CASSEYYHTGELFF.

This clonotype has a count of ten or more. This chain uses TRBV11-2 with TRBJ1-5; tentative D call: TRBD1 (5 bases). The germline V gene has CDR1 SGHAT and CDR2 FQNNGV. V lost 1 base and J 5 bases, leaving 6 bases between the germline ends. This CDR3 contains 13 residues. CDR3 sequence reads: CASSLVGDQPQHF. The CDR3 bases are TGTGCCAGCAGCTTAGTAGGGGATCAGCCCCAGCATTTT.

The gene calls are TRBV4-3 and TRBJ2-7; D is unclear. V lost 5 bases and J 0 bases, leaving 11 bases between the germline ends. This CDR3 spans 14 amino acids. The germline gives CDR1 LGHNA, CDR2 YSLEER. CDR3 in amino acids: CASSATASSYEQYF. CDR3 bases: TGCGCCAGCAGCGCGACGGCTAGCTCCTACGAGCAGTACTTC.

There are a few counts of this clonotype. The gene calls are TRBV28 and TRBJ1-6; D unclear. Germline CDR1 MDHEN, CDR2 SYDVKM. The CDR3 spans 14 residues. The V gene lost 6 bases and the J gene lost 8 bases, with 14 bases spanning the gap. CDR3 sequence: CASSPGRLDSPLHF. The CDR3 DNA reads as TGTGCCAGCAGCCCAGGACGACTCGATTCACCCCTCCACTTT.

This clonotype was counted at least ten times. This rearrangement joins TRBV24-1 to TRBJ2-2; D gene ambiguous. Trimming took 1 base from V and 0 from J, leaving 8 bases between them. This CDR3 is 16 amino acids long. Germline CDR1 and CDR2: KGHDR and SFDVKD. CDR3: CATSDFGYANTGELFF. The DNA of the CDR3 is TGTGCCACCAGTGATTTCGGCTATGCGAACACCGGGGAGCTGTTTTTT.

This clonotype was counted only a few times. One junction end disagrees with the germline gene, perhaps due to a read error. This rearrangement joins TRBV24-1 to TRBJ2-3; D may be TRBD2 (6 bases). Per germline, CDR1 KGHDR and CDR2 SFDVKD. This CDR3 has 17 amino acids. In DNA form, the CDR3 reads TGTGCCACCAGAGATTCGGTCGCGGGGCATGGCACAGATACGCAGTATTTT. As protein: CATRDSVAGHGTDTQYF.